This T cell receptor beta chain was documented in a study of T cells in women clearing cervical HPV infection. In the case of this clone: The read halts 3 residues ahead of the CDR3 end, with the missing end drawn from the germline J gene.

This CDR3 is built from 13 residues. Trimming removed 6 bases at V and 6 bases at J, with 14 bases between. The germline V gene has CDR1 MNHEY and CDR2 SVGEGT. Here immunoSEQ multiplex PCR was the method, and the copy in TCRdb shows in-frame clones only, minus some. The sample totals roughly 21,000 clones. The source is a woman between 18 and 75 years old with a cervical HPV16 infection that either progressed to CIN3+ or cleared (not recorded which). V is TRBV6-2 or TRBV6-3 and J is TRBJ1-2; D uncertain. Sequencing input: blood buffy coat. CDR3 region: CASSDPGADGYTF. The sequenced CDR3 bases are TGTGCCAGCAGCGATCCCGGCGCGGATGGC.